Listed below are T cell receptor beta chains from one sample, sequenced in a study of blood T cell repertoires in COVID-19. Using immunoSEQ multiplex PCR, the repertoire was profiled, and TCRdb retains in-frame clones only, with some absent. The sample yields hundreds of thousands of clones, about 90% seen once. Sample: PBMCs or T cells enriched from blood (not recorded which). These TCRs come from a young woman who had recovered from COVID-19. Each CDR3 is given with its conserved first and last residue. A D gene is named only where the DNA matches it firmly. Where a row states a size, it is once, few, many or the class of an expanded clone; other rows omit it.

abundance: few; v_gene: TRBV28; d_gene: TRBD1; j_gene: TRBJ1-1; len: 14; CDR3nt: TGTGCCAGCAGTTTGGGGACAGGGCGCACTGAAGCTTTCTTT; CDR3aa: CASSLGTGRTEAFF
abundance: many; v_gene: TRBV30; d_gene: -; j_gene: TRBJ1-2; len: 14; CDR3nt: TGTGCCTGGAGTGTGGACAGTACAGTCTATGGCTACACCTTC; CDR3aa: CAWSVDSTVYGYTF
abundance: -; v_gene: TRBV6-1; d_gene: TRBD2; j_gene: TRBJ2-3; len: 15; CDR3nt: TGTGCCAGCAGTGAATCTAGCGGGGGCAGGGATACGCAGTATTTT; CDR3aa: CASSESSGGRDTQYF
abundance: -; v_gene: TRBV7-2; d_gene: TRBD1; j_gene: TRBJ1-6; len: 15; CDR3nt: TGTGCCAGCAGCTTAGACAGGGGTAGGAATTCACCCCTCCACTTT; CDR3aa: CASSLDRGRNSPLHF
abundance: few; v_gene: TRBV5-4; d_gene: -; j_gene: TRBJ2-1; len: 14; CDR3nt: TGTGCCAGCAGCTTCAGGGGCCGTTGGGATGAGCAGTTCTTC; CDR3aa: CASSFRGRWDEQFF
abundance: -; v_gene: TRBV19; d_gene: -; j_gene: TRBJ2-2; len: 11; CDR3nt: TGTGCCAGTAGTATTATCGGGGAGCTGTTTTTT; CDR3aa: CASSIIGELFF
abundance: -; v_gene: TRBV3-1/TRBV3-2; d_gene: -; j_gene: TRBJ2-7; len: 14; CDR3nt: TGTGCCAGCAGCCAAGATGCGACGAGGTACGAGCAGTACTTC; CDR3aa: CASSQDATRYEQYF
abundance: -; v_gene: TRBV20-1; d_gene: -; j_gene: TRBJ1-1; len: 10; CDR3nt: TGCAGTGCCCTTGACACTGAAGCTTTCTTT; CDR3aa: CSALDTEAFF
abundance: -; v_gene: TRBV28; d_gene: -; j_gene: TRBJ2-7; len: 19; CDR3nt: TGTGCCAGCAGTTCACTCCCTCAGACAGGCTCCCCAGTAGCCTACGAGCAGTACTTC; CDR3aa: CASSSLPQTGSPVAYEQYF
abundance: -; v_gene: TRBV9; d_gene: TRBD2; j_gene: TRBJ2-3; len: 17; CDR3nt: TGTGCCAGCAGCTCCCGGACTAGCGGGGGTCGCACAGATACGCAGTATTTT; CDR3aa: CASSSRTSGGRTDTQYF
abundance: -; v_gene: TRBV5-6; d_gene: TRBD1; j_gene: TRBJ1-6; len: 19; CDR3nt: TGTGCCAGCAGCTGGAAAGGACGGGGACAGGGGACCTATAATTCACCCCTCCACTTT; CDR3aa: CASSWKGRGQGTYNSPLHF
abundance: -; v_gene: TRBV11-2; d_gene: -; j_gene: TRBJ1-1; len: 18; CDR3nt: TGTGCCAGCAGCTTAGACGGCCGAAGGCAGGGTTGGAACACTGAAGCTTTCTTT; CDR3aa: CASSLDGRRQGWNTEAFF
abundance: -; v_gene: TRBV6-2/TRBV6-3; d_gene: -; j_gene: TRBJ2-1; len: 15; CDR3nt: TGTGCCAGCAGTTATCGGGAACCCCTTTACAATGAGCAGTTCTTC; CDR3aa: CASSYREPLYNEQFF
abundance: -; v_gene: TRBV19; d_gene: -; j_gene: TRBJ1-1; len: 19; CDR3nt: TGTGCCAGTAGTCAAGGCGGCAATTGGGACACTCGACCGAACACTGAAGCTTTCTTT; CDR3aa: CASSQGGNWDTRPNTEAFF
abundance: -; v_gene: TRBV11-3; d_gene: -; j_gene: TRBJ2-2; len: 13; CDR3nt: TGTGCCAGCAGCTTACGGTACACCGGGGAGCTGTTTTTT; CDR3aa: CASSLRYTGELFF
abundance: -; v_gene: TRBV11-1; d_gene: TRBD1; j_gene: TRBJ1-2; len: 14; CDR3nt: TGTGCCAGCAGCCCACTTGACAGGGGGCGAGGCTACACCTTC; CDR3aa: CASSPLDRGRGYTF
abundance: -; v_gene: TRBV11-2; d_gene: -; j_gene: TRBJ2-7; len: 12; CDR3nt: TGTGCCAGCAGCAACGGGGTCTACGAGCAGTACTTC; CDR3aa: CASSNGVYEQYF
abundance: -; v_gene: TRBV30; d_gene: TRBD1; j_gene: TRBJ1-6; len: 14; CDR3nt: TGTGCCTGGAGCCGAATCACAGGGGAATCACCCCTCCACTTT; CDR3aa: CAWSRITGESPLHF
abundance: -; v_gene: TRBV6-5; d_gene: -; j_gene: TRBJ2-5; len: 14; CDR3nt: TGTGCCAGCAGTACCAGACAGAGACAAGAGACCCAGTACTTC; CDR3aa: CASSTRQRQETQYF
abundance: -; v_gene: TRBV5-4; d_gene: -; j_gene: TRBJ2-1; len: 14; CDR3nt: TGTGCCAGCAGGACCGGTACAGGGATCGATGAGCAGTTCTTC; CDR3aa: CASRTGTGIDEQFF
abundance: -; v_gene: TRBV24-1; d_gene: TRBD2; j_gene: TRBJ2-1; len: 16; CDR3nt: TGTGCCACCAGTGATGCACTAGCGGGGGCGTACAATGAGCAGTTCTTC; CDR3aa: CATSDALAGAYNEQFF
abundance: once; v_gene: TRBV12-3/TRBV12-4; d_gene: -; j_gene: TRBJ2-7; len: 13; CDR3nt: TGTGCCAGCAGCTTTGGCCATCCCTACGAGCAGTACTTC; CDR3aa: CASSFGHPYEQYF
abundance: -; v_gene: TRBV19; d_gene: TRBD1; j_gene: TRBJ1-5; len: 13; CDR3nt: TGTGCCAGTAGTAGACAGGGTGTGGGGCCCCAGCATTTT; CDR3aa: CASSRQGVGPQHF
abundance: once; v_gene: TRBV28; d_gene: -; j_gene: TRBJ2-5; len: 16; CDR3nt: TGTGCCAGCAGTTTCCACCGGGGAGGGGGGCAAGAGACCCAGTACTTC; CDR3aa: CASSFHRGGGQETQYF
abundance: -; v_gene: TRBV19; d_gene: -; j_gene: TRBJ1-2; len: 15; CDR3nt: TGTGCCAGTAGCCCCAGCAGGACAGTGAACTATGGCTACACCTTC; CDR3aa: CASSPSRTVNYGYTF
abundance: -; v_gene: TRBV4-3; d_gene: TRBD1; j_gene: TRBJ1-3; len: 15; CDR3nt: TGCGCCAGCAGCCAGGTGACAGGGACTGGAAACACCATATATTTT; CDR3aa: CASSQVTGTGNTIYF
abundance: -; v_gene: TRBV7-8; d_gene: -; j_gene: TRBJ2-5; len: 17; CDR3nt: TGTGCCAGCAGCCCCTGGTCCCGCGACAGTTACCAAGAGACCCAGTACTTC; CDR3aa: CASSPWSRDSYQETQYF
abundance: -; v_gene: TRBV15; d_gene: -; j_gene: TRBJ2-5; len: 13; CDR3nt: TGTGCCACCAGTAGGGACACTCAAGAGACCCAGTACTTC; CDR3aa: CATSRDTQETQYF
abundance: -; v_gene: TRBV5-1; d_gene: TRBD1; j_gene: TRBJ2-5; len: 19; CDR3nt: TGCGCCAGCAGCCAGGTGATAGAGTATAAGACAGGGATTAGAGAGACCCAGTACTTC; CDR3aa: CASSQVIEYKTGIRETQYF
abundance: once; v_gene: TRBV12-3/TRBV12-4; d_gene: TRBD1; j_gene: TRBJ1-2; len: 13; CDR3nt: TGTGCCAGCAGTTACAGGGGTGACTATGGCTACACCTTC; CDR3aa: CASSYRGDYGYTF
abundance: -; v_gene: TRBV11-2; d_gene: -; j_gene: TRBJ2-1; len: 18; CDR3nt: TGTGCCAGCAGCTTAGCTCCGGGGGCTAGCGGCTCACACAATGAGCAGTTCTTC; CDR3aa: CASSLAPGASGSHNEQFF
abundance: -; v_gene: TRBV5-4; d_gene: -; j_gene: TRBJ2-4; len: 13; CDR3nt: TGTGCCAGCAGCCCGGTGGAGGGAAACATTCAGTACTTC; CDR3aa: CASSPVEGNIQYF
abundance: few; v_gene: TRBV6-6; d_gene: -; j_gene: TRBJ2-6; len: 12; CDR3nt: TGTGCCGCCGGTTCTGGGGCCAACGTCCTGACTTTC; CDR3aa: CAAGSGANVLTF
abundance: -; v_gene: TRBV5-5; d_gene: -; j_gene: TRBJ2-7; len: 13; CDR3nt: TGTGCCAGCAGCTTTCACAGGGCGGATGAGCAGTACTTC; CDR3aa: CASSFHRADEQYF
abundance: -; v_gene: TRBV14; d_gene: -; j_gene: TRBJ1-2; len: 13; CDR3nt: TGTGCCAGCAGCCAAGACTTATCCTATGGCTACACCTTC; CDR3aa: CASSQDLSYGYTF
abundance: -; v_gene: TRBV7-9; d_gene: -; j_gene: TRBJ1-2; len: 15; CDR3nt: TGTGCCAGCAGCCCTGACTTATCGGCTGCATATGGCTACACCTTC; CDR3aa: CASSPDLSAAYGYTF
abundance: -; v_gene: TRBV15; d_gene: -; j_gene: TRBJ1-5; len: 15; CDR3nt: TGTGCCACCAGCAGAGGGGGCGGGGACAATCAGCCCCAGCATTTT; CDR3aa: CATSRGGGDNQPQHF
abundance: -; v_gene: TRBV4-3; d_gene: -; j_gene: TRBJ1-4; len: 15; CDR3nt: TGCGCCAGCAGCCAGGCCAGACAGTATAATGAAAAACTGTTTTTT; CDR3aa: CASSQARQYNEKLFF
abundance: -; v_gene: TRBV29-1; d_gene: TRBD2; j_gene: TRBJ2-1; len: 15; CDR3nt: TGCAGCGTTGAGGGAGGGGCGGTACGTGTCGATGAGCAGTTCTTC; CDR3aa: CSVEGGAVRVDEQFF
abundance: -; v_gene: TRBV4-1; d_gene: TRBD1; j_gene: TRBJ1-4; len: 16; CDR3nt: TGCGCCAGCAGCCAAGTCCCGACAGGGTTTGGTGAAAAACTGTTTTTT; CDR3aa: CASSQVPTGFGEKLFF
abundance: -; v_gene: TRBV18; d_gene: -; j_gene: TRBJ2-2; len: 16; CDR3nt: TGTGCCAGCTCGCGCCAGGCCGGACAGAACACCGGGGAGCTGTTTTTT; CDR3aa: CASSRQAGQNTGELFF
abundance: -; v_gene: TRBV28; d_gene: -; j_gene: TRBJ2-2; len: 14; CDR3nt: TGTGCCAGCAGTTCCCCTGCGAACACCGGGGAGCTGTTTTTT; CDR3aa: CASSSPANTGELFF
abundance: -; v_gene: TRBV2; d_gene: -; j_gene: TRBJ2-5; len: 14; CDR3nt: TGTGCCAGCAGTGAAGGGGAGTACCAAGAGACCCAGTACTTC; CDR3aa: CASSEGEYQETQYF
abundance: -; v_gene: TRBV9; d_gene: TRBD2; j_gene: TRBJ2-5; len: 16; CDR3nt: TGTGCCAGCAGCGTAGGACCGGGACTAGACCAAGAGACCCAGTACTTC; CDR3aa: CASSVGPGLDQETQYF
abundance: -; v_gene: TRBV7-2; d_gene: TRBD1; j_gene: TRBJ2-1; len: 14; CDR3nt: TGTGCCAGCAGCTTAAAGACAGGGGAGCATGAGCAGTTCTTC; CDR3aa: CASSLKTGEHEQFF
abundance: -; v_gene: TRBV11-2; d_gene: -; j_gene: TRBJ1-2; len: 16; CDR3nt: TGTGCCAGCAGCTTAGACAGGGCCGGGCTTAACTATGGCTACACCTTC; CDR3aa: CASSLDRAGLNYGYTF
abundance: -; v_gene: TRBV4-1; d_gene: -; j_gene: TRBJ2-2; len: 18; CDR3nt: TGCGCCAGCAGCCATATATGGTCCAGGGGAACAAACACCGGGGAGCTGTTTTTT; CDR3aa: CASSHIWSRGTNTGELFF
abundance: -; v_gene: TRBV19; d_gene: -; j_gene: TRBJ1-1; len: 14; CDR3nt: TGTGCCAGTACCCCCGTGGGCAGGTTGACTGAAGCTTTCTTT; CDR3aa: CASTPVGRLTEAFF
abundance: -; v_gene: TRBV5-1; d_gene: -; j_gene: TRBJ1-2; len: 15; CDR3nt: TGCGCCAGCAGCTTCACGGACAGCCTTAACTATGGCTACACCTTC; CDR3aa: CASSFTDSLNYGYTF
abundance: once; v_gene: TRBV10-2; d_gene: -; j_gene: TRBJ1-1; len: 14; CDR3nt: TGCGCCAGCAGTGAGTCGACAGTGAACACTGAAGCTTTCTTT; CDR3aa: CASSESTVNTEAFF
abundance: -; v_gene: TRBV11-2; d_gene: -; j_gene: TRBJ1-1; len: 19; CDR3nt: TGTGCCAGCAGCTTAGTTGGTCGGGTACAAGATACGGGAAACACTGAAGCTTTCTTT; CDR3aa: CASSLVGRVQDTGNTEAFF
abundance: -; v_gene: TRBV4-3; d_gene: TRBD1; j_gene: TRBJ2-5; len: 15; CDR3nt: TGCGCCAGCAGCCAAGATCCAGGGGGTTTAGAGACCCAGTACTTC; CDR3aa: CASSQDPGGLETQYF
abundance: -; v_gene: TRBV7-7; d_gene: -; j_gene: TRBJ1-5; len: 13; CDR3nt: TGTGCCAGCAGCTTAGCTTGGGGCCAGCCCCAGCATTTT; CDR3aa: CASSLAWGQPQHF
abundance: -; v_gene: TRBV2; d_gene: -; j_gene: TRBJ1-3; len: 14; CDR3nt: TGTGCCAGCAGTGCTCTGGGGCCGGGAAACACCATATATTTT; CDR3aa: CASSALGPGNTIYF
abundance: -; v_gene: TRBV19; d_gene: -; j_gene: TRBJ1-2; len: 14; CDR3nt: TGTGCCAGTAGTATTTCCAGGTCAAACTATGGCTACACCTTC; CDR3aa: CASSISRSNYGYTF
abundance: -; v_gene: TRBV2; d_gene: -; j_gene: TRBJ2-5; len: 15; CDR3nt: TGTGCCAGCAAGCCCGGGGTAATCCAGCGAGAGACCCAGTACTTC; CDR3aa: CASKPGVIQRETQYF
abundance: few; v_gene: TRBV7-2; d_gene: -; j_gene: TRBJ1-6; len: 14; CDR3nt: TGTGCCAGCAGCTTACGGGGGAGCAGTAGGCCCCTCCACTTT; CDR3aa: CASSLRGSSRPLHF
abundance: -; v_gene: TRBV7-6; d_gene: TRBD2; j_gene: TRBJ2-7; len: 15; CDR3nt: TGTGCCAGCAGCTACGATCCGGGCTCCGGGAGGGAGCAGTACTTC; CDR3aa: CASSYDPGSGREQYF
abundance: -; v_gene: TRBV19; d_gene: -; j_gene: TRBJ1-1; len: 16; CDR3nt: TGTGCCAGTAGCAACCCCGGACAACGAGCGAACACTGAAGCTTTCTTT; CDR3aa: CASSNPGQRANTEAFF